A selection of T cell receptor beta chains follows, all from one sample in a study of T cell responses to AZD1222 COVID-19 vaccine. Sequencing used immunoSEQ multiplex PCR; TCRdb keeps in-frame clones, though not all of them. Among approximately 71,000 clones listed, roughly 86% were seen once. The source was peripheral blood, collected on day 0 of AZD1222 vaccination. The source is an adult in good health. The CDR3 runs from the conserved cysteine through the conserved F or W. The D gene is left open where the match is weak. Clone size is stated in some rows and not others, as once, few, many or a class when expanded.

TRBV29-1	-	TRBJ1-1	-	CSGKGGMNTEAFF	TGCAGCGGTAAAGGGGGGATGAACACTGAAGCTTTCTTT
TRBV9	-	TRBJ2-2	-	CASSVGGWNTGELFF	TGTGCCAGCAGCGTAGGTGGCTGGAACACCGGGGAGCTGTTTTTT
TRBV3-1/TRBV3-2	-	TRBJ1-1	-	CASSGTNRDPEAFF	TGTGCCAGCAGCGGTACCAACAGGGATCCTGAAGCTTTCTTT
TRBV7-3	-	TRBJ2-1	-	CASSLLGGLNEQFF	TGTGCCAGCAGCCTACTCGGGGGGCTCAATGAGCAGTTCTTC
TRBV19	TRBD1	TRBJ2-7	-	CASSIGNRGHYEQYF	TGTGCCAGTAGTATCGGTAACAGGGGGCACTACGAGCAGTACTTC
TRBV5-1	-	TRBJ1-3	-	CASSPGTRNTIYF	TGCGCCAGCAGCCCAGGGACCCGAAACACCATATATTTT
TRBV27	-	TRBJ1-3	-	CASSLGVRGNTIYF	TGTGCCAGCAGTTTAGGGGTGAGAGGAAACACCATATATTTT
TRBV7-2	-	TRBJ2-5	-	CASSITRLNQETQYF	TGTGCCAGCAGCATTACCCGACTAAACCAAGAGACCCAGTACTTC
TRBV14	-	TRBJ1-4	once	CASSQYRTNEKLFF	TGTGCCAGCAGCCAATACAGGACTAATGAAAAACTGTTTTTT
TRBV28	-	TRBJ2-1	-	CASSFNLAHNEQFF	TGTGCCAGCAGTTTTAATTTGGCTCACAATGAGCAGTTCTTC
TRBV2	TRBD1	TRBJ1-5	-	CASSDVRGYQPQHF	TGTGCCAGCAGTGACGTCAGGGGGTATCAGCCCCAGCATTTT
TRBV6-5	TRBD1	TRBJ1-2	-	CASRGTGGGYGYTF	TGTGCCAGCAGAGGGACAGGGGGCGGCTATGGCTACACCTTC
TRBV18	-	TRBJ1-5	-	CASSLQENQPQHF	TGTGCCAGCTCACTGCAAGAAAATCAGCCCCAGCATTTT
TRBV6-5	-	TRBJ1-2	-	CASSSGGRDGYTF	TGTGCCAGCAGTTCGGGGGGGAGGGACGGCTACACCTTC
TRBV5-1	-	TRBJ1-1	-	CASSLRSGTDRSKTEAFF	TGCGCCAGCAGCTTGAGATCGGGAACGGATAGATCGAAAACTGAAGCTTTCTTT
TRBV24-1	-	TRBJ2-2	medium-sized	CATSDFRDTGELFF	TGTGCCACCAGTGATTTCAGGGACACCGGGGAGCTGTTTTTT
TRBV2	-	TRBJ1-2	-	CASSEAAGVAYGYTF	TGTGCCAGCAGTGAAGCGGCAGGGGTAGCCTATGGCTACACCTTC
TRBV19	-	TRBJ1-1	-	CASSIGSNTEAFF	TGTGCCAGTAGTATCGGCAGTAACACTGAAGCTTTCTTT
TRBV11-2	TRBD2	TRBJ2-3	-	CASSLGVGGPTDTQYF	TGTGCCAGCAGCTTAGGCGTGGGAGGGCCGACAGATACGCAGTATTTT
TRBV28	TRBD1	TRBJ1-2	-	CASGDRAGGYTF	TGTGCCAGCGGGGACAGGGCGGGTGGCTACACCTTC
TRBV5-5	TRBD1	TRBJ2-2	-	CASSLTGSSTGELFF	TGTGCCAGCAGTTTGACAGGGAGTAGCACCGGGGAGCTGTTTTTT
TRBV30	-	TRBJ2-1	-	CAWSVLRDEQFF	TGTGCCTGGAGTGTACTAAGGGATGAGCAGTTCTTC
TRBV27	-	TRBJ2-3	-	CASSFQGSTDTQYF	TGTGCCAGCAGTTTCCAGGGGTCCACAGATACGCAGTATTTT
TRBV12-3/TRBV12-4	TRBD1	TRBJ1-1	-	CASSPTGQGEAFF	TGTGCCAGCAGTCCGACCGGACAGGGTGAAGCTTTCTTT